One sample yielded the 23 T cell receptor beta chains listed below, sequenced in a study of long-term antiretroviral therapy in people with HIV. An immunoSEQ assay, version v3.0, was performed at survey level. Assay: immunoSEQ multiplex PCR; the TCRdb copy retains only in-frame clones and omits some. The data hold about 15,000 clones, with about 79% observed a single time. The starting material was unsorted PBMCs, obtained just before starting antiretroviral therapy. The receptors were sampled from a man aged 35 to 55 with HIV.

This clone was detected a few times. The J gene is TRBJ1-2, the V gene TRBV19, with D unclear. This CDR3 is built from 15 residues. CDR1 is LNHDA, CDR2 SQIVND, per germline (reference sequence). V was clipped by 3 bases and J by 3 bases, with 14 bases between them. In DNA form, the CDR3 reads TGTGCCAGTAGTATGGGGAGCCTAAGAGACTATGGCTACACCTTC. It specifies CASSMGSLRDYGYTF. The whole variable domain, remainder taken from reference TRBV19 and TRBJ1-2, is DGGITQSPKYLFRKEGQNVTLSCEQNLNHDAMYWYRQDPGQGLRLIYYSQIVNDFQKGDIAEGYSVSREKKESFPLTVTSAQKNPTAFYLCASSMGSLRDYGYTFGSGTRLTVV.

The CDR3 loop reads CASSHELTGPPEKLFF. CDR3 sequence (DNA): TGCGCCAGCAGCCATGAATTGACAGGGCCTCCTGAAAAACTGTTTTTT. V and J are TRBV4-1 and TRBJ1-4, with 7 bases lining up with TRBD1. Per germline, CDR1 MGHRA and CDR2 YSYEKL. This CDR3 spans 16 amino acids. V shed 3 bases and J 7 bases; nucleotides not matched to a gene: 11.

V and J are TRBV19 and TRBJ1-1; no reliable D call. Looked up from germline, CDR1 is LNHDA and CDR2 is SQIVND (reference sequence). The CDR3 sequence is 13 residues long. The V end was cut by 5 bases, the J end by 8 bases, with 15 bases between. Here the CDR3 reads CASSSTRILEAFF. The CDR3 region has the DNA TGTGCCAGTAGTTCCACCCGGATATTAGAAGCTTTCTTT.

This clone has a handful of counts. The chain joins TRBV6-6 to TRBJ1-1; TRBD1 might be the D (6 bases). In germline, CDR1 is MNHNY, CDR2 SVGAGI (reference sequence). The CDR3 spans 14 residues. V shed 2 bases and J shed 2 bases, with 9 bases lying between them. The CDR3 is CASSYGDTNTEAFF. The CDR3 nucleotides are TGTGCCAGCAGTTACGGGGACACTAACACTGAAGCTTTCTTT.

The rearrangement joins TRBV5-4 to TRBJ2-3, with D possibly being TRBD2 (6 bases). The ends were cut back, 0 bases at V and 4 bases at J, with 6 bases in the middle. The CDR3 covers 13 residues. Germline CDR1 SGHNT, CDR2 YYREEE (reference sequence). As DNA, the CDR3 is TGTGCCAGCAGCTTGGGGGGGGCAGATACGCAGTATTTT. It specifies CASSLGGADTQYF.

This sequence joins TRBV18 and TRBJ2-2; D uncertain. Between the trimmed V and J ends, which lost 3 bases and 1 base, there was a span of 3 bases. Germline V gene data show CDR1 as KGHSH and CDR2 as LQKENI. The CDR3 is 13 residues long. The chain's CDR3 is CASSPGNTGELFF. CDR3 coding DNA: TGTGCCAGCTCACCGGGGAACACCGGGGAGCTGTTTTTT.

The chain combines TRBV7-9 with TRBJ2-1; D is tentatively TRBD1 or TRBD2 (5 bases each). V was trimmed by 5 bases and J by 6 bases, leaving 20 bases between them. This CDR3 region has 16 residues. In germline, CDR1 is SEHNR, CDR2 FQNEAQ (reference sequence). The CDR3 reads CASSSRDKGPLNEQFF. The CDR3 DNA reads as TGTGCCAGCAGCAGCCGGGATAAGGGGCCTCTCAATGAGCAGTTCTTC.

The rearrangement uses TRBV7-9 and TRBJ2-3, with TRBD2 matching over 9 bases. Germline-derived CDR1 and CDR2 are SEHNR and FQNEAQ (reference sequence). This CDR3 has 16 amino acids. V was pared by 1 base and J by 6 bases, with 8 bases of the junction left unmatched. The CDR3 DNA is TGTGCCAGCAGCTTAGTCCTAGCGGGGACCGGGGATACGCAGTATTTT. This gives the protein CASSLVLAGTGDTQYF.

The chain carries TRBV2 and TRBJ1-2; D gene uncertain. CDR3 length equals 12 residues. From germline, CDR1 is SNHLY and CDR2 FYNNEI. V gave up 3 bases and J gave up 4 bases, with 6 bases separating them. In nucleotides, the CDR3 is TGTGCCAGCAGTGACGGAGTCTATGGCTACACCTTC. This gives the protein CASSDGVYGYTF.

The gene calls are TRBV10-2 and TRBJ2-7, with D possibly being TRBD1 (5 bases). V lost 4 bases to trimming and J lost 3 bases, with 16 bases between them. This CDR3 region has 15 residues. Germline V gene lookup returns CDR1 WSHSY and CDR2 SAAADI. The CDR3 is CASSGATEAFYEQYF. CDR3 bases: TGCGCCAGCAGTGGGGCGACAGAAGCTTTCTACGAGCAGTACTTC.

This clone came up once. J is TRBJ1-2 and V is TRBV6-5; D remains unclear. The CDR3 covers 13 residues. Germline V gene data show CDR1 as MNHEY and CDR2 as SVGAGI. Trimming took off 4 bases at V and 6 bases at J, with 12 bases between the two ends. The CDR3 here is CASSLGAGNGYTF. The CDR3 DNA sequence: TGTGCCAGCAGTTTGGGAGCCGGGAATGGCTACACCTTC.

The chain couples TRBV30 to TRBJ1-1; TRBD1 is a possible D gene (6 bases). Trimming took 0 bases from V and 1 from J, leaving 15 bases between them. The CDR3 sequence is 16 residues long. Germline V CDR1 and CDR2: GTSNPN, SVGIG (reference sequence). In DNA, the CDR3 is TGTGCCTGGAGTGTACTGGGGGGCTTCGGGAACACTGAAGCTTTCTTT. This translates into CAWSVLGGFGNTEAFF.

The genes are TRBV7-2 and TRBJ2-3; tentatively, D is TRBD2 (6 bases). CDR3 length: 16 residues. Trimming left V 5 bases short and J 1 base short, with 16 bases between. The germline V gene has CDR1 SGHTA and CDR2 FQGNSA. The CDR3 loop reads CASSTPPGLRTDTQYF. DNA for the CDR3: TGTGCCAGCAGCACACCCCCGGGACTTCGCACAGATACGCAGTATTTT.

The rearrangement links TRBV29-1 to TRBJ2-5; 10 positions agree with TRBD2. V gave up 7 bases and J gave up 5 bases; unmatched junction bases: 7. CDR1 and CDR2 (germline): SQVTM, ANQGSEA. This CDR3 contains 13 residues. CDR3 nucleotides: TGCAGCGGTAGCAGCGGGAGGGGGGAGACCCAGTACTTC. Its protein is CSGSSGRGETQYF.

This clone was seen only a few times. This chain joins TRBV2 and TRBJ2-7; 8 nucleotides agree with TRBD1. Per germline, CDR1 SNHLY and CDR2 FYNNEI. CDR3 size: 17 residues. Germline trimming cut 0 bases from V and 4 bases from J; bases unmatched to any gene: 11. CDR3 sequence (DNA): TGTGCCAGCAGTGAAGCGCTGATCAGGGGGCCCACGTACGAGCAGTACTTC. This gives the protein CASSEALIRGPTYEQYF.

This clone was counted once. This rearrangement joins TRBV6-5 to TRBJ2-3; maybe TRBD2 (5 bases). Trimming pared 0 bases from V and 5 bases from J, leaving 12 bases between. Germline CDR1 MNHEY, CDR2 SVGAGI. The CDR3 is 15 residues long. The DNA of the CDR3 is TGTGCCAGCAGTTACTCGACCCCCGGGATAGATACGCAGTATTTT. Its translation is CASSYSTPGIDTQYF.

V is TRBV15 and J is TRBJ1-4; unclear D gene. This CDR3 has 14 residues. Trimming stripped 0 bases from V and 8 bases from J, with 10 bases between. Germline V lookup: CDR1 LNHNV, CDR2 YYDKDF (reference sequence). In DNA form, the CDR3 reads TGTGCCACCAGCAGAGAGGGCAGCAGAGAAAAACTGTTTTTT. Translation gives CATSREGSREKLFF.

V is TRBV7-2 and J is TRBJ2-3, with TRBD2 identical over 8 bases. V dropped 5 bases and J dropped 5; count of bases not matched to a gene: 6. The CDR3 spans 14 residues. CDR1 and CDR2 (germline): SGHTA, FQGNSA. The CDR3 spells CASSRSGRIDTQYF. The CDR3 DNA follows: TGTGCCAGCAGCCGAAGCGGGAGAATAGATACGCAGTATTTT.

The V gene is TRBV29-1, the J gene TRBJ2-7, with TRBD1 matching 10 bases. Germline values: CDR1 SQVTM, CDR2 ANQGSEA. This CDR3 is built from 14 residues. Losses at the gene ends were 6 bases for V and 7 bases for J; bases not matched to a gene: 12. The CDR3 region is CSVGGTGALGEQYF. The CDR3 bases are TGCAGCGTGGGGGGGACAGGGGCCTTGGGGGAGCAGTACTTC.

The rearrangement joins TRBV6-6 to TRBJ2-2; TRBD1 or TRBD2 may be the D gene (5 bases each). The germline V gene has CDR1 MNHNY and CDR2 SVGAGI (reference sequence). V lost 9 bases and J lost 6, with 17 bases in between. The CDR3 consists of 14 residues. CDR3 sequence (DNA): TGTGCCAGTTCCTCCGGGACCGCTCCCGGGGAGCTGTTTTTT. This sequence encodes CASSSGTAPGELFF.

This clone was recorded once. The chain uses TRBV10-1 and TRBJ2-2; TRBD1 agrees at 8 bases. The CDR3 extends over 15 amino acids. Germline V gene data show CDR1 as WNHNN and CDR2 as SYGVQD (reference sequence). V trimming: 3 bases; J trimming: 5 bases; junction bases outside the gene matches: 5. The CDR3 sequence: CASSEGQGRTGELFF. Here the CDR3 DNA reads TGCGCCAGCAGTGAAGGACAGGGAAGGACCGGGGAGCTGTTTTTT.

CDR3 bases: TGTGCCAGCTCTCGAGGACAGGGGGCTCAGGAGACCCAGTACTTC. Translating gives CASSRGQGAQETQYF. The rearrangement uses TRBV18 and TRBJ2-5, with 11 bases aligning to TRBD1. The ends lost 6 bases at V and 5 bases at J; junction bases unmatched: 8. Germline values: CDR1 KGHSH, CDR2 LQKENI. The CDR3 totals 15 residues.

This sequence joins TRBV14 and TRBJ2-2; TRBD2 is a possible D gene (5 bases). Between the trimmed V and J ends, which lost 1 base and 1 base, there was a span of 10 bases. CDR3 size: 16 residues. The germline CDR1 and CDR2 sequences are SGHDN and FVKESK. The DNA of the CDR3 is TGTGCCAGCAGCCAAGTGGGCGGAGGGAACACCGGGGAGCTGTTTTTT. Its translation is CASSQVGGGNTGELFF.